These T cell receptor beta chains were read from a single sample in a study of T cell repertoires in cytomegalovirus infection. One entry per CDR3 protein, called by TCRdb with MiXCR from the reads. The sample holds around 450,000 distinct CDR3 sequences, approximately 30% seen once. Material: PBMCs. These receptors originate from a human donor in good health (CMV status not recorded). Some clones in this sample may be carry-over from other donors' samples. The CDR3 runs from the conserved cysteine through the conserved F or W. The D gene is left open where the match is weak. Not every row has a clone size; where given, it reads once, few, many or a size class.

j_call v_call clone_size d_call cdr3_aa cdr3_nt
TRBJ1-1 TRBV5-3 - - CASSLDGRGLLNTEAFF TGTGCCAGCAGCTTGGATGGGAGAGGGCTACTGAACACTGAAGCTTTCTTT
TRBJ1-2 TRBV27 few - CASSLSSGLRGYTF TGTGCCAGCAGTTTATCGTCAGGGTTGCGGGGCTACACCTTC
TRBJ1-1 TRBV11-1 - - CASSLDRRGPVDEAFF TGTGCCAGCAGCTTGGATAGAAGGGGACCTGTGGATGAAGCTTTCTTT
TRBJ1-1 TRBV6-5 - - CASSRNRENTEAFF TGTGCCAGCAGCCGCAACAGGGAGAACACTGAAGCTTTCTTT
TRBJ2-3 TRBV2 - TRBD2 CASSGTSGGFSTDTQYF TGTGCCAGCAGTGGGACTAGCGGGGGTTTCAGCACAGATACGCAGTATTTT
TRBJ1-5 TRBV28 many - CASRDGGNQPQHF TGTGCCAGCAGAGACGGTGGCAATCAGCCCCAGCATTTT
TRBJ1-5 TRBV6-2/TRBV6-3 - TRBD1 CASSPGTGFYSNQPQHF TGTGCCAGCAGTCCCGGGACAGGTTTTTATAGCAATCAGCCCCAGCATTTT
TRBJ1-1 TRBV4-2 - - CASSQETLNTEAFF TGTGCCAGCAGCCAAGAGACCTTGAACACTGAAGCTTTCTTT
TRBJ2-5 TRBV19 - TRBD2 CASSITGLAQETQYF TGTGCCAGTAGTATAACTGGACTAGCTCAAGAGACCCAGTACTTC
TRBJ2-3 TRBV10-2 many - CASSGGGDTQYF TGCGCCAGCAGTGGGGGAGGAGATACGCAGTATTTT
TRBJ2-1 TRBV7-2 many TRBD2 CASSPTSGGGYEQFF TGTGCCAGCAGCCCAACTAGCGGGGGAGGCTATGAGCAGTTCTTC
TRBJ2-7 TRBV28 few - CASSLRPRGIDEQYF TGTGCCAGCAGTTTACGGCCCAGGGGAATCGACGAGCAGTACTTC
TRBJ2-2 TRBV11-1 few - CASSLGPETGELFF TGTGCCAGCAGCTTAGGACCGGAGACCGGGGAGCTGTTTTTT
TRBJ1-5 TRBV28 few TRBD1 CASSKQTGRVTPQHF TGTGCCAGCAGTAAGCAGACAGGGAGGGTTACGCCCCAGCATTTT
TRBJ2-1 TRBV6-5 - TRBD2 CASSPPTSEQFF TGTGCCAGCAGTCCCCCGACTAGCGAGCAGTTCTTC
TRBJ1-2 TRBV6-1 few TRBD1 CATLSWGTGNSSGYTF TGTGCCACCTTATCGTGGGGGACAGGGAATTCCTCTGGCTACACCTTC
TRBJ2-7 TRBV7-8 many - CASSLVSLHEQYF TGTGCCAGCAGCTTAGTAAGTCTCCACGAGCAGTACTTC
TRBJ1-2 TRBV11-1 few - CASSNGPEEWGQGGYTF TGTGCCAGCAGCAACGGGCCCGAAGAATGGGGCCAGGGTGGCTACACCTTC
TRBJ2-7 TRBV4-1 many TRBD1 CASSQDRGSYEQYF TGTGCCAGCAGCCAGGACAGGGGGTCCTACGAGCAGTACTTC
TRBJ2-1 TRBV27 - - CASSLFLGRSSYNEQFF TGTGCCAGCAGTTTATTTCTGGGCAGAAGCTCCTACAATGAGCAGTTCTTC
TRBJ2-7 TRBV6-2/TRBV6-3 few - CASSYKEGQPNEKLYEQYF TGTGCCAGCAGTTACAAGGAAGGACAACCGAACGAAAAACTCTACGAGCAGTACTTC
TRBJ2-2 TRBV4-3 - - CASSQERAANTGELFF TGCGCCAGCAGCCAAGAGAGGGCAGCGAACACCGGGGAGCTGTTTTTT
TRBJ2-3 TRBV10-3 - - CATGLENTQYF TGTGCCACCGGCCTGGAGAATACGCAGTATTTT
TRBJ1-1 TRBV19 - - CASSGAGRVWAEAFF TGTGCCAGTAGTGGGGCCGGCAGGGTCTGGGCTGAAGCTTTCTTT
TRBJ2-7 TRBV2 few - CASSEQGYEQYF TGTGCCAGCAGTGAACAGGGCTACGAGCAGTACTTC
TRBJ1-1 TRBV5-6 - - CASRTQGSSTEAFF TGTGCCAGCAGGACACAGGGATCCAGCACTGAAGCTTTCTTT
TRBJ2-5 TRBV6-2/TRBV6-3 - - CASRSTGQETQYF TGTGCCAGCAGGTCGACAGGCCAAGAGACCCAGTACTTC
TRBJ2-3 TRBV7-8 many TRBD2 CASSLAVTSGLSTDTQYF TGTGCCAGCAGCTTAGCGGTAACTAGCGGATTAAGCACAGATACGCAGTATTTT
TRBJ2-7 TRBV7-9 - - CASSDPFHRALSYEQYF TGTGCCAGCAGCGACCCATTTCATAGGGCGCTGAGTTACGAGCAGTACTTC
TRBJ2-3 TRBV6-1 - - CARSEVVQYF TGTGCCCGCAGTGAAGTTGTGCAGTATTTT
TRBJ2-7 TRBV5-4 - - CASSYGVRGSTYEQYF TGTGCCAGCAGTTACGGGGTGAGGGGCAGCACCTACGAGCAGTACTTC